This entry is about one TCR beta chain. CDR3 length equals 13 residues. Germline loops: CDR1 GTSNPN, CDR2 SVGIG (reference sequence). V was clipped by 1 base and J by 1 base, with 7 bases between them. Unsorted PBMCs provided DNA that was sequenced on ten immunoSEQ deep assay plates. Authors' methods: Junction-only sequences produced by ImmunoSEQ had no quality scores, so filtering differed. Sequencing used immunoSEQ multiplex PCR; TCRdb keeps in-frame clones, though not all of them. That table is the source of V, J and clone size, and D and trimming were worked out from the DNA. The data hold hundreds of thousands of clones, with around 78% observed a single time. This sample is drawn from a study of shared clonotypes between healthy human individuals.

Specimen: PBMCs. This TCR was sampled from a woman aged 35 to 49 in good health. Some clones in this sample may be carry-over from other donors' samples. The rearrangement uses TRBV30 and TRBJ1-1, with D possibly matching TRBD1 (5 bases). Here the CDR3 DNA reads TGTGCCTGGAGTGCCAGGGCGAACACTGAAGCTTTCTTT. This sequence encodes CAWSARANTEAFF.